Each of the 31 T cell receptor beta chains below was sequenced from the same sample in a study of CD8 T cells in ankylosing spondylitis. MiXCR, applied by TCRdb to the 5' RACE reads, yields one record per CDR3 protein. The sample holds 220,000 or so distinct CDR3 sequences; about 10% are singletons and the top ten take less than 25%. Sequencing was carried out using blood, either unsorted or a sorted T cell fraction (not recorded which). The receptor set was obtained from a male donor with ankylosing spondylitis or in good health (not recorded which).

This clonotype was observed a few times. The CDR3: CASSVLSVQFLGGYTF. The CDR3 region has the DNA TGTGCCAGCAGCGTATTGTCCGTGCAGTTCCTTGGGGGCTACACCTTC. This rearrangement joins TRBV9 to TRBJ1-2, with D unclear. Trimming took 1 base from V and 8 from J, leaving 21 bases between them. The V gene's germline CDR1 is SGDLS and CDR2 YYNGEE. This CDR3 spans 16 amino acids.

This clonotype was seen many times. The V and J genes are TRBV12-3 or TRBV12-4 and TRBJ2-2, with D unresolved. Between the trimmed V and J ends, which lost 6 bases and 3 bases, there was a span of 11 bases. The CDR3 contains 14 residues. The CDR3 nucleotides read TGTGCCAGCAGACCCGGGCCAGACACCGGGGAGCTGTTTTTT. This sequence encodes CASRPGPDTGELFF.

This clonotype was counted between two and nine times. This chain uses TRBV7-9 with TRBJ2-5; perhaps D is TRBD1 or TRBD2 (5 bases each). V shed 3 bases and J shed 1 base, with 15 bases lying between them. In germline, CDR1 is SEHNR, CDR2 FQNEAQ (reference sequence). The CDR3 loop spans 16 amino acids. In DNA form, the CDR3 reads TGTGCCAGCAGCTTCTCGGGGCCTTTCGTCCAAGAGACCCAGTACTTC. Translation: CASSFSGPFVQETQYF.

This clonotype was recorded many times. This sequence joins TRBV5-1 and TRBJ2-2, with 9 bases that match TRBD1. CDR1 and CDR2 (germline): SGHRS, YFSETQ. The V segment lost 4 bases and the J segment 10 bases; nucleotides outside the gene matches: 11. The CDR3 is 15 residues long. This chain's CDR3 is CASSLGDRVTEELFF. The CDR3 nucleotides are TGCGCCAGCAGCCTGGGGGACAGGGTCACTGAGGAGCTGTTTTTT. The full variable domain, its missing parts supplied by reference TRBV5-1 and TRBJ2-2, is KAGVTQTPRYLIKTRGQQVTLSCSPISGHRSVSWYQQTPGQGLQFLFEYFSETQRNKGNFPGRFSGRQFSNSRSEMNVSTLELGDSALYLCASSLGDRVTEELFFGEGSRLTVL.

This clonotype has only a few counts. The gene calls are TRBV5-6 and TRBJ2-2; 8 bases are a match to TRBD1. Trimming at V came to 0 bases and at J to 1 base, leaving 5 bases not matched to a gene. The CDR3 covers 17 residues. Germline loops: CDR1 SGHDT, CDR2 YYEEEE. The CDR3 sequence: CASSLVPGGMNTGELFF. The CDR3 DNA reads as TGTGCCAGCAGCTTGGTGCCAGGGGGCATGAACACCGGGGAGCTGTTTTTT.

This clonotype was observed many times. V and J are TRBV6-5 and TRBJ1-1; D unresolved. Trimming shortened V by 2 bases and J by 8 bases, and 9 bases separated the two germline ends. The CDR3 has 12 amino acids. From germline, CDR1 is MNHEY and CDR2 SVGAGI. The CDR3 is CASSYLGREAFF. The CDR3 region has the DNA TGTGCCAGCAGTTACCTCGGGAGGGAAGCTTTCTTT.

This clonotype was picked up many times. The rearrangement joins TRBV21-1 to TRBJ1-4. TRBV21-1 is assigned pseudogene status. The CDR3 is made up of 15 amino acids. The CDR3 DNA sequence: TGTGCCAGCAGCGGGCCCGATTCAACTAATGAAAAACTGTTTTTT. Its protein product is CASSGPDSTNEKLFF.

Ten or more counts support this clonotype. V usage is TRBV5-6 and J usage is TRBJ2-2; perhaps TRBD1 as D (5 bases). The ends were cut back, 5 bases at V and 5 bases at J, with 19 bases in the middle. This CDR3 has 16 residues. The germline V gene encodes CDR1 SGHDT and CDR2 YYEEEE. As DNA, the CDR3 is TGTGCCAGCAGTCTCTCACAGGCCCTTCCAACCGGGGAGCTGTTTTTT. It is translated as CASSLSQALPTGELFF.

This clonotype was seen at least ten times. The chain recombines TRBV9 with TRBJ2-1; 8 positions agree with TRBD2. V was clipped by 2 bases and J by 7 bases; unmatched bases: 5. The CDR3 totals 14 residues. From germline, CDR1 is SGDLS and CDR2 YYNGEE. CDR3 loop: CASSVSGEWNEQFF. CDR3 coding DNA: TGTGCCAGCAGCGTTAGCGGGGAATGGAATGAGCAGTTCTTC.

The table lists this clonotype with a few counts. CDR3 DNA sequence: TGCAGTGCTAGAGGTCTTACCGCGAACACCGGGGAGCTGTTTTTT. This codes for CSARGLTANTGELFF. This sequence joins TRBV20-1 and TRBJ2-2; D is unclear. Deletions cut 1 base from V and 0 bases from J, with 9 bases between. Germline V lookup: CDR1 DFQATT, CDR2 SNEGSKA (reference sequence). The CDR3 is made up of 15 amino acids.

The chain combines TRBV3-1 with TRBJ2-1; D may be TRBD2 (6 bases). The CDR3 has 12 residues. Trimming shortened V by 7 bases and J by 10 bases, and 14 bases separated the two germline ends. Germline lookup yields CDR1 LGHDT and CDR2 YNNKEL (reference sequence). CDR3 amino acids: CASKVRAGEQFF. CDR3 sequence (DNA): TGTGCCAGCAAGGTCCGGGCGGGGGAGCAGTTCTTC.

This clonotype appeared many times. This chain joins TRBV5-1 and TRBJ2-3; 7 bases fit TRBD2. This CDR3 spans 16 amino acids. V gave up 4 bases and J gave up 0 bases; unmatched junction bases: 8. From germline, CDR1 is SGHRS and CDR2 YFSETQ. CDR3: CASSPLADTSTDTQYF. The CDR3 region has the DNA TGCGCCAGCAGCCCCCTAGCGGATACTAGCACAGATACGCAGTATTTT.

In its sample, this clonotype was seen a few times. The chain links TRBV5-1 to TRBJ2-1; tentative D call: TRBD1 (6 bases). Trimming shortened V by 4 bases and J by 7 bases, and 18 bases separated the two germline ends. Looked up from germline, CDR1 is SGHRS and CDR2 is YFSETQ. This CDR3 region has 15 residues. Written as DNA, the CDR3 is TGCGCCAGCAGCAGGGACACTGACTCCGGGAATGAGCAGTTCTTC. Amino acid sequence: CASSRDTDSGNEQFF. Together with reference TRBV5-1 and TRBJ2-1, the CDR3 gives the full variable domain: KAGVTQTPRYLIKTRGQQVTLSCSPISGHRSVSWYQQTPGQGLQFLFEYFSETQRNKGNFPGRFSGRQFSNSRSEMNVSTLELGDSALYLCASSRDTDSGNEQFFGPGTRLTVL.

This clonotype was observed at least ten times. CDR3: CSVEGGLAGADTQYF. As DNA, the CDR3 is TGCAGCGTTGAAGGGGGACTAGCGGGGGCTGATACGCAGTATTTT. This sequence joins TRBV29-1 and TRBJ2-3, with 14 positions matching TRBD2. Trimming cost V 1 base and J 6 bases; bases outside gene matches: 3. Per germline, CDR1 SQVTM and CDR2 ANQGSEA. This CDR3 has 15 residues.

In this sample, this clonotype turned up many times. The genes are TRBV29-1 and TRBJ2-3; D is unresolved. Deletions cut 8 bases from V and 2 bases from J, with 14 bases between. CDR1 is SQVTM and CDR2 is ANQGSEA in the germline V gene. This CDR3 region has 13 residues. In nucleotides, the CDR3 is TGCAGCTCAGGATACGCTTACACAGATACGCAGTATTTT. It specifies CSSGYAYTDTQYF.

This clonotype was counted many times. In DNA, the CDR3 is TGTGCCAGCAGCCAGGCCACGGGCGCCTACGAGCAGTACTTC. The encoded protein is CASSQATGAYEQYF. The rearrangement joins TRBV3-1 to TRBJ2-7; D gene unclear. Germline V gene sequence: CDR1 LGHDT, CDR2 YNNKEL (reference sequence). V lost 3 bases and J lost 2, with 11 bases in between. The CDR3 totals 14 residues.

In its sample, this clonotype was seen many times. The chain has TRBV12-3 or TRBV12-4 and TRBJ2-3; TRBD2 might be the D (6 bases). V shed 1 base and J shed 2 bases, with 7 bases lying between them. CDR3 length equals 14 residues. The CDR3 here is CASSLVDYTDTQYF. The CDR3 DNA reads as TGTGCCAGCAGTTTAGTGGACTACACAGATACGCAGTATTTT.

This clonotype appeared a few times. This chain uses TRBV3-1 with TRBJ2-3, with 7 bases fitting TRBD1. V dropped 5 bases and J dropped 3; count of bases not matched to a gene: 8. The CDR3 runs to 15 residues. Germline V lookup: CDR1 LGHDT, CDR2 YNNKEL (reference sequence). DNA of the CDR3: TGTGCCAGCAGCTTCCGACAGGGATCGACAGATACGCAGTATTTT. Its translation is CASSFRQGSTDTQYF.

The rearrangement uses TRBV29-1 and TRBJ2-2; 13 positions agree with TRBD2. V shed 4 bases and J 6 bases; nucleotides not matched to a gene: 5. This CDR3 comprises 15 residues. Germline CDR1 reads SQVTM; CDR2 reads ANQGSEA. The CDR3 region is CSVGGLAGDPGELFF. Here the CDR3 DNA reads TGCAGCGTTGGCGGACTAGCGGGGGATCCCGGGGAGCTGTTTTTT.

This clonotype was detected ten times or more. The rearrangement joins TRBV5-1 to TRBJ2-1, with 12 bases lining up with TRBD2. J was trimmed by 5 bases and V by 4 bases; bases with no gene match: 7. Germline lookup yields CDR1 SGHRS and CDR2 YFSETQ. The CDR3 consists of 16 residues. The CDR3 reads CASSHLAGGPDNEQFF. In DNA form, the CDR3 reads TGCGCCAGCAGCCACCTAGCGGGAGGGCCAGACAATGAGCAGTTCTTC.

The CDR3 region is CSAPPQPDTLGDGYTF. CDR3 nucleotide sequence: TGCAGTGCCCCCCCCCAACCGGACACTCTGGGGGATGGCTACACCTTC. V gene TRBV20-1 combines with J gene TRBJ1-2; TRBD1 is a possible D gene (5 bases). The V and J ends lost 6 bases and 6 bases respectively, with 26 bases between them. The CDR3 has 16 residues. CDR1 and CDR2 from the germline V gene are DFQATT and SNEGSKA (reference sequence).

This clonotype showed up just a few times. V gene TRBV3-1 combines with J gene TRBJ2-1; 10 positions agree with TRBD2. Per germline, CDR1 LGHDT and CDR2 YNNKEL (reference sequence). The CDR3 contains 14 residues. V dropped 2 bases and J dropped 8; count of bases not matched to a gene: 3. The CDR3 bases are TGTGCCAGCAGCCAAAATAGCGGGGGGTATGAGCAGTTCTTC. Translating gives CASSQNSGGYEQFF.

This clonotype was recorded many times. V gene TRBV7-2 combines with J gene TRBJ1-1, with TRBD1 matching 7 bases. V shed 7 bases and J 0 bases; nucleotides not matched to a gene: 5. Germline V CDR1 and CDR2: SGHTA, FQGNSA. The CDR3 loop spans 14 amino acids. The CDR3 here is CASTRDSMNTEAFF. The DNA of the CDR3 is TGTGCCAGCACGCGGGACAGCATGAACACTGAAGCTTTCTTT.

This clonotype was seen a few times. The chain is built from TRBV7-9 and TRBJ2-1, with TRBD1 matching over 12 bases. The CDR3 contains 14 residues. CDR1 and CDR2 from the germline V gene are SEHNR and FQNEAQ (reference sequence). The V and J ends lost 6 bases and 8 bases, in that order; junction bases with no gene match: 5. CDR3 nucleotide sequence: TGTGCCAGCAGACCCGGGACAGGGGGCGATGAGCAGTTCTTC. Its protein product is CASRPGTGGDEQFF.

This clonotype was seen many times. This chain joins TRBV5-1 and TRBJ1-2; no firm D call. The CDR3 consists of 12 residues. Germline CDR1 SGHRS, CDR2 YFSETQ. V dropped 4 bases and J dropped 6 bases, with 10 bases sitting between them. CDR3 DNA sequence: TGCGCCAGCAGCGCTGCGAGGGATGGCTACACCTTC. It encodes CASSAARDGYTF.

This clonotype was recorded at least ten times. This sequence joins TRBV5-1 and TRBJ2-3; tentative D call: TRBD2 (5 bases). Germline V gene data show CDR1 as SGHRS and CDR2 as YFSETQ. V was pared by 7 bases and J by 1 base, with 10 bases between. This CDR3 is built from 13 residues. In DNA form, the CDR3 reads TGCGCCAGCGCGGGCCCGGGCACAGATACGCAGTATTTT. Encoded protein: CASAGPGTDTQYF.

This clonotype was seen a few times. The chain links TRBV5-1 to TRBJ2-3; 9 nucleotides align to TRBD1. CDR1 and CDR2 from the germline V gene are SGHRS and YFSETQ. V lost 0 bases and J lost 4; bases outside the gene matches: 6. This CDR3 spans 16 amino acids. The CDR3 protein is CASSLEGQGYSDTQYF. As DNA, the CDR3 is TGCGCCAGCAGCTTGGAGGGACAGGGATATTCAGATACGCAGTATTTT.

Many counts were recorded for this clonotype. The V call is TRBV7-2, the J call TRBJ2-1; TRBD2 is a possible D gene (6 bases). V gave up 4 bases and J gave up 5 bases, with 18 bases separating them. The CDR3 loop spans 16 amino acids. The V gene's germline CDR1 is SGHTA and CDR2 FQGNSA. The DNA of the CDR3 is TGTGCCAGCAGCTCCCGGGCGGGGAGACGTAACAATGAGCAGTTCTTC. Translation gives CASSSRAGRRNNEQFF.

The sample holds many counts of this clonotype. The CDR3 protein is CSARDYRTDTQYF. The CDR3 DNA is TGCAGTGCTCGGGACTACCGCACAGATACGCAGTATTTT. The chain combines TRBV20-1 with TRBJ2-3; 7 nucleotides match TRBD2. Germline V gene sequence: CDR1 DFQATT, CDR2 SNEGSKA (reference sequence). J gave up 1 base and V 5 bases, and 3 bases lay outside the gene matches. The CDR3 runs 13 residues.

This clonotype was detected ten times or more. The chain carries TRBV3-1 and TRBJ2-1; the match to TRBD2 covers 11 bases. Germline values: CDR1 LGHDT, CDR2 YNNKEL (reference sequence). Trimming at V came to 2 bases and at J to 8 bases, leaving 8 bases not matched to a gene. This CDR3 is built from 16 residues. CDR3: CASSQTSGGPVDEQFF. CDR3 DNA sequence: TGTGCCAGCAGCCAAACTAGCGGGGGCCCCGTCGATGAGCAGTTCTTC.

This clonotype was seen repeatedly, ten times or more. The chain carries TRBV28 and TRBJ2-7; tentatively, D is TRBD1 (6 bases). The CDR3 has 15 residues. The germline gives CDR1 MDHEN, CDR2 SYDVKM. The V end was cut by 5 bases, the J end by 2 bases, with 16 bases between. This CDR3 is CASSDPGTPPYEQYF. The CDR3 DNA sequence: TGTGCCAGCAGTGATCCTGGGACACCCCCCTACGAGCAGTACTTC. Together with reference TRBV28 and TRBJ2-7, the CDR3 gives the full variable domain: DVKVTQSSRYLVKRTGEKVFLECVQDMDHENMFWYRQDPGLGLRLIYFSYDVKMKEKGDIPEGYSVSREKKERFSLILESASTNQTSMYLCASSDPGTPPYEQYFGPGTRLTVT.